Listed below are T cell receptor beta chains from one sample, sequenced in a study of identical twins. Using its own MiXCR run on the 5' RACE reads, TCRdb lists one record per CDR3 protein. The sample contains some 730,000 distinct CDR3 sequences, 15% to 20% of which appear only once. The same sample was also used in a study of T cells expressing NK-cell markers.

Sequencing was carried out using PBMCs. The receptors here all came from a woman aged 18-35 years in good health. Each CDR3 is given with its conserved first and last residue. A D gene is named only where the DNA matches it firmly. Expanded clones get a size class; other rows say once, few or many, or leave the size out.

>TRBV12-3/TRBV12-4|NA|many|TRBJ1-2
CASSSGTNYGYTF
TGTGCCAGCAGTTCGGGGACAAACTATGGCTACACCTTC
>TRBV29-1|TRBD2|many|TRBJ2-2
CSTFLAGGPGELFF
TGCAGCACATTTTTAGCGGGAGGACCCGGGGAGCTGTTTTTT
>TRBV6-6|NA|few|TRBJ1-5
CASSSTRIAQHF
TGTGCCAGCAGTTCCACTAGGATAGCCCAGCATTTT
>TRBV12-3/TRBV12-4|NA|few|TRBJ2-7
CASSLTTDYEQYF
TGTGCCAGCAGTTTAACGACAGACTACGAGCAGTACTTC
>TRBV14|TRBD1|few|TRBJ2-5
CASSQLGQGGETQYF
TGTGCCAGCAGCCAGCTAGGACAGGGTGGAGAGACCCAGTACTTC
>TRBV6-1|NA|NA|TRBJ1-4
CASKGGGPEKLFF
TGTGCCAGCAAGGGTGGGGGGCCCGAAAAACTGTTTTTT
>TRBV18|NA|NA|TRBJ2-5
CASSPLAMETQYF
TGTGCCAGCTCACCTCTCGCAATGGAGACCCAGTACTTC
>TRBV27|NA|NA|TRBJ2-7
CASSRYYDQGYEQYF
TGTGCCAGCAGCCGATACTACGACCAGGGCTACGAGCAGTACTTC
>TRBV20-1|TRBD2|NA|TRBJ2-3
CSASRAGGRADTQYF
TGCAGTGCTAGTCGGGCGGGAGGTCGGGCAGATACGCAGTATTTT
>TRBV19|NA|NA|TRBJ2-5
CASRPEQGEETQYF
TGTGCCAGTAGACCCGAACAGGGTGAAGAGACCCAGTACTTC
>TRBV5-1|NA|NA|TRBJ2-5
CASSLLQGPEAQYF
TGCGCCAGCAGCTTACTACAGGGCCCGGAGGCCCAGTACTTC
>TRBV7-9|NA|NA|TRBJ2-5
CASRAGSGETQYF
TGTGCCAGCCGGGCCGGGAGTGGAGAGACCCAGTACTTC
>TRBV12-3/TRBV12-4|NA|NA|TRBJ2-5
CASSSEGWGTETQYF
TGTGCCAGCAGTTCAGAGGGATGGGGAACAGAGACCCAGTACTTC
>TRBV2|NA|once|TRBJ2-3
CAGDWDTDTQYF
TGTGCCGGAGACTGGGACACAGATACGCAGTATTTT
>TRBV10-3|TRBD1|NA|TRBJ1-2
CAISGTGLLDGYTF
TGTGCCATCAGCGGGACAGGACTACTAGATGGCTACACCTTC
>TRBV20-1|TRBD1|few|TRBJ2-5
CSAEGQGVETQYF
TGCAGTGCTGAGGGACAGGGGGTAGAGACCCAGTACTTC
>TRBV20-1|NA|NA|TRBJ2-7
CSATEGWGAYEQYF
TGCAGTGCTACCGAAGGGTGGGGAGCCTACGAGCAGTACTTC
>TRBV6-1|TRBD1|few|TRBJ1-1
CASSSRDRGHTEAFF
TGTGCCAGCAGCTCACGGGACAGGGGGCATACTGAAGCTTTCTTT
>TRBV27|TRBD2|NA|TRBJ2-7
CASSFTTSGRQYF
TGTGCCAGCAGTTTTACGACTAGCGGGAGGCAGTACTTC
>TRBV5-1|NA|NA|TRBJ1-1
CASISHTEAFF
TGCGCCAGCATTAGCCACACTGAAGCTTTCTTT
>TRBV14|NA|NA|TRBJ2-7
CASSEGSSYEQYF
TGTGCCAGCTCAGAGGGGTCCTCCTACGAGCAGTACTTC
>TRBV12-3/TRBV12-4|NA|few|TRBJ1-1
CASAFAGANTEAFF
TGTGCCAGCGCTTTTGCAGGAGCGAACACTGAAGCTTTCTTT
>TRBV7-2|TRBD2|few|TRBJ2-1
CASSLALAGYYNEQFF
TGTGCCAGCAGCTTAGCGCTAGCGGGGTACTACAATGAGCAGTTCTTC
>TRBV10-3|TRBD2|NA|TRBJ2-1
CAISDYRTSGFINYNEQFF
TGTGCCATCAGTGATTACAGGACTAGCGGGTTTATTAACTACAATGAGCAGTTCTTC
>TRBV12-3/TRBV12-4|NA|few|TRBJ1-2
CASSPLRIYGYTF
TGTGCCAGCAGTCCCCTGAGGATCTATGGCTACACCTTC
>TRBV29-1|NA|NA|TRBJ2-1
CSGALSGRGFNEQFF
TGCAGCGGTGCTCTTAGTGGGAGAGGGTTCAATGAGCAGTTCTTC
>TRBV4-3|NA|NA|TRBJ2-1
CASSQEKSSYNEQFF
TGCGCCAGCAGCCAAGAGAAGAGCTCCTACAATGAGCAGTTCTTC
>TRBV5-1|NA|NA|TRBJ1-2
CASSPEMDYGYTF
TGCGCCAGCAGCCCTGAGATGGACTATGGCTACACCTTC
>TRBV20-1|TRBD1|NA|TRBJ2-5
CSASDRVFRETQYF
TGCAGTGCTTCGGACAGGGTCTTTAGAGAGACCCAGTACTTC
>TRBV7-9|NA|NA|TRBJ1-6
CASSVAASSPLHF
TGTGCCAGCAGCGTAGCAGCCAGTTCACCCCTCCACTTT
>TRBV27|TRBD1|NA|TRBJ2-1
CGTADRDEQFF
TGTGGGACAGCGGACAGGGATGAGCAGTTCTTC
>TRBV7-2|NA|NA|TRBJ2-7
CASSLAGPPYF
TGTGCCAGCAGCTTAGCGGGACCGCCGTACTTC
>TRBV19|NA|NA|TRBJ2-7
CASSIGVTIYEQYF
TGTGCCAGTAGTATAGGAGTCACCATCTACGAGCAGTACTTC
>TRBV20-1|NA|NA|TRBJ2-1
CSARAGPMRFF
TGCAGTGCTAGAGCCGGACCGATGCGATTCTTC
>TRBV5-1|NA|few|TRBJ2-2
CASSFGLVNTGELFF
TGCGCCAGCAGCTTCGGTCTCGTTAACACCGGGGAGCTGTTTTTT
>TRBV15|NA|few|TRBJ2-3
CATSREGGSDTQYF
TGTGCCACCAGCAGAGAAGGCGGTTCAGATACGCAGTATTTT
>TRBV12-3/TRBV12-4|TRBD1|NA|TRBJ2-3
CASSFRSPLLGTDTRYF
TGTGCCAGCAGTTTTCGGTCCCCCCTACTAGGGACAGATACGCGGTATTTT
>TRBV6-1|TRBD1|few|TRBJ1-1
CASSKSGGRNTEAFF
TGTGCCAGCAGTAAGTCAGGGGGGCGAAACACTGAAGCTTTCTTT
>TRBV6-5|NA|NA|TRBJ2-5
CASSYALQETQYF
TGTGCCAGCAGTTACGCGCTACAAGAGACCCAGTACTTC
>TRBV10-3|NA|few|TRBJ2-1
CATRGEGGRGNEQFF
TGTGCCACCAGGGGCGAAGGCGGCAGGGGCAATGAGCAGTTCTTC
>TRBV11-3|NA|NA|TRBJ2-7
CASSPAGGRSYEQYF
TGTGCCAGCAGCCCCGCCGGGGGACGATCCTACGAGCAGTACTTC
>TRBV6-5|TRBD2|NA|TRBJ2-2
CASSYQRELNTGELFF
TGTGCCAGCAGTTACCAGCGGGAGCTGAACACCGGGGAGCTGTTTTTT
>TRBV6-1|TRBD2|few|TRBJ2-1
CASSEMREGPNEQFF
TGTGCCAGCAGTGAAATGAGGGAGGGCCCCAATGAGCAGTTCTTC
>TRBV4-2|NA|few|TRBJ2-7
CASSQEKKSEQYF
TGTGCCAGCAGCCAAGAAAAGAAGAGCGAGCAGTACTTC
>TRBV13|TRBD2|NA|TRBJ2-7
CASSLTGARLADSLYSYEQYF
TGTGCCAGCAGCTTAACCGGGGCCCGACTAGCTGATTCCCTCTACTCCTACGAGCAGTACTTC
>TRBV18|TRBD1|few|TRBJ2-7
CASSVTGGNYEQYF
TGTGCCAGCTCAGTGACAGGGGGAAACTACGAGCAGTACTTC
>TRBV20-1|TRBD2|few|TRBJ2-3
CSSSSGGTDTQYF
TGCAGTTCTAGTAGCGGGGGCACAGATACGCAGTATTTT
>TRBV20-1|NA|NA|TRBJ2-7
CSATYLRGSYEQYF
TGCAGTGCTACCTATCTCAGGGGCTCCTACGAGCAGTACTTC
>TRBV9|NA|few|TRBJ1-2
CASSVFDSYGYTF
TGTGCCAGCAGCGTTTTTGACAGCTATGGCTACACCTTC
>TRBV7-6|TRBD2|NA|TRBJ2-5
CASTLAVTSGGGGETQYF
TGTGCCAGCACCCTTGCCGTGACTAGCGGGGGAGGAGGAGAGACCCAGTACTTC
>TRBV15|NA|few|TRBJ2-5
CATSRTEPGETQYF
TGTGCCACCAGCAGGACAGAACCAGGAGAGACCCAGTACTTC
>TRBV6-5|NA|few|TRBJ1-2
CASSDFSGYTF
TGTGCCAGCAGTGATTTTAGTGGCTACACCTTC
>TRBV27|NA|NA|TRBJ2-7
CASSPMESSSYEQYF
TGTGCCAGCAGTCCTATGGAGAGCAGCTCCTACGAGCAGTACTTC
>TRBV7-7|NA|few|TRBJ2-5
CASSRDVQETQYF
TGTGCCAGCAGCCGGGACGTACAAGAGACCCAGTACTTC
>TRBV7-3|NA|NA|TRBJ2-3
CASSLQGGAIDTQYF
TGTGCCAGCAGCTTACAAGGGGGGGCCATAGATACGCAGTATTTT
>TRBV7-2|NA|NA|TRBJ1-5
CASSPLDGHQPQHF
TGTGCCAGCAGCCCCCTGGACGGTCATCAGCCCCAGCATTTT
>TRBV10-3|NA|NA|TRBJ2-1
CAISAGRDANNEQFF
TGTGCCATCAGTGCAGGCCGGGACGCCAACAATGAGCAGTTCTTC
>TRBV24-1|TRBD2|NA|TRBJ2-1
CATSDPRGGNNEQFF
TGTGCCACCAGTGACCCGCGGGGGGGGAACAATGAGCAGTTCTTC
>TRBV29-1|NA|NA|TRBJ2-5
CSVEEGTGETQYF
TGCAGCGTTGAAGAGGGAACGGGAGAGACCCAGTACTTC